This T cell receptor (beta chain) was identified during a study of blood T cell repertoires in COVID-19 (dated by TCRdb to the early 2020s). Turning to the overall study: Collaborator samples came from the United States, Italy and Spain and covered acute and convalescent phases of COVID-19. The repertoires were released in a freely available public database meant as a resource for research on the immune response to SARS-CoV-2. Where available, HLA class I and class II types were taken from metadata supplied by the sample provider and were not determined by assay-based typing. The material from the prospective study consisted of cDNA or gDNA derived from T cells, B-cell-depleted T cells, or PBMCs. Samples came from the ongoing ImmuneRACE study (first 160 participants) plus 1,254 subjects from 6 global collaborators. The sample metadata nearly always contained a de-identified subject ID, COVID-19 status, age in years and sex. Subjects who had been exposed to COVID-19, were actively infected with it, or had recovered from it provided the deeply sampled blood TCRbeta repertoires that made up the dataset. Overall study results and their limits: The amount of clinical and demographic metadata varied by source and participant and was provided uncurated.

Concerning this clone: Its antigen target is currently unknown. Per-base qualities were not stored, and no clone one base away is much larger.

Collaborating institutions collected whole blood in K2EDTA tubes following their own protocols. For TCRbeta analysis, collaborator samples were shipped as frozen whole blood, as isolated PBMCs, or as DNA extracted from either sample type. The immunoSEQ Assay, a bias-controlled multiplex PCR, was used to amplify TCRbeta CDR3 regions from genomic DNA. The original pipeline was this. The number of nucleated cells in each sample was estimated from the amplification of reference gene primers within the assay. Sequence reads were collapsed and filtered to measure the absolute abundance of every unique TCRbeta CDR3 rearrangement. For each sample, productive Simpson clonality was calculated as the square root of Simpson's diversity index across productive rearrangements. What TCRdb holds here is the immuneACCESS table cut down to in-frame rearrangements. Part of the clones is not present; checked against another copy, under half of the missing clones reflect an unresolved V gene, and the others are unexplained. V, J and clone size are those of that table, while D and trimming were read from the DNA. The sample data list 200,000 to 250,000 clones, and 65% to 90% of these were observed just once. The biggest ten clones account for approximately 5% of the sample.

The CDR3 starts with the cysteine, ends with the phenylalanine, and has 12 residues. The sequence is cut down to CDR3 DNA, 36 bases in frame from base 1. The trim is 2 bases for V and 9 bases for J, with a gap of 8 bases between the germline ends. For CDR1 and CDR2, the germline V gene lists KGHSH and LQKENI. The rearranged chain carries TRBV18 and TRBJ2-1; a weak D assignment points to TRBD2 (6 bases agree). Sequenced sample: peripheral blood. This receptor was taken from an elderly woman with active or convalescent COVID-19. The CDR3 here reads CASSPREVEQFF. The nucleotides read TGTGCCAGCTCACCAAGGGAGGTTGAGCAGTTCTTC.